This TCR beta chain was identified in a study of T cell responses to AZD1222 COVID-19 vaccine. As regards this clone: No antigen is known for it.

Deletions cut 3 bases from V and 9 bases from J, with 18 bases between. This CDR3 spans 14 amino acids. Germline values: CDR1 MDHEN, CDR2 SYDVKM. Measured with immunoSEQ multiplex PCR; TCRdb has only the in-frame clones, and not every one. Of approximately 200,000 clones listed, 91% are singletons. General study points: Donors were chiefly white British, with a greater number of females, and clonal diversity was perhaps underestimated.

This material consisted of peripheral blood, taken 28 days after the second AZD1222 dose. The rearrangement joins TRBV28 to TRBJ2-7, with no clear D. This clonotype was obtained from an adult who received the AZD1222 COVID-19 vaccine. The CDR3, as DNA: TGTGCCAGCAGTTTTTCCGGTCTGGGTTTTGCGCAGTACTTC. This translates into CASSFSGLGFAQYF.